The TCR beta chain described here comes from a study of regulatory T cells in long-lasting Graves disease. Overall study findings and caveats: Thyroid tissue went unexamined; only peripheral blood was analyzed.

Relying on iRepertoire HTBI primers and Arm-PCR of CDR3 regions, the team built TCR beta libraries. In the source study's methods: The study identified about 60 TRBV and 13 to 15 TRBJ segments across samples. TCRdb independently ran MiXCR on the multiplex PCR reads; one entry per CDR3 protein. The V and J calls come from TCRdb's annotation, not from the publication. Here the sample spans approximately 400,000 distinct CDR3 sequences, roughly 15% being singletons. About this clonotype itself: No antigen is known for it.

Specified time point: newly diagnosed GD, antithyroid drugs for less than 3 months. PBMC RNA served as the TCR library source. Trimming cost V 1 base and J 2 bases, with 17 bases left between them. This CDR3 contains 17 residues. CDR1 and CDR2 (germline): SEHNR, FQNEAQ (reference sequence). The chain combines TRBV7-9 with TRBJ1-2; D uncertain. The sequence derives from a female donor with Graves disease. Material: peripheral blood mononuclear cells (PBMCs), obtained at new diagnosis, from a patient treated with antithyroid drugs. The CDR3 sequence: CASSLEVPGPENYGYTF. In DNA, the CDR3 is TGTGCCAGCAGCTTAGAAGTGCCGGGTCCAGAAAACTATGGCTACACCTTC.